This T cell receptor beta chain was obtained from a study of cytomegalovirus exposure and HLA in healthy donors. Overall study: Early release data held around 80 million unique TCRs from HLA-typed donors.

Germline V gene data show CDR1 as LNHDA and CDR2 as SQIVND (reference sequence). The CDR3 sequence is 15 residues long. J lost 5 bases, V lost 5 bases, and 8 bases had no gene match. A multiplex PCR was run with 60 Vbeta primers and 13 Jbeta primers. TCRdb keeps only in-frame clones here, not all; method: immunoSEQ multiplex PCR. Among more than 200,000 clones listed, around 80% were seen once. Overall study results and limits: Owing to their indistinguishability, certain V segments, notably TRBV6-2 and TRBV6-3, were excluded.

Regarding this clone: Its target is unknown.

Specimen: PBMCs. The V gene is TRBV19, the J gene TRBJ2-2; 7 bases map to TRBD1. This TCR was recovered from a man between 40 and 49 years old in good health and CMV-seronegative. This chain's CDR3 is CASSVRGRETGELFF. As DNA, the CDR3 is TGTGCCAGTAGTGTGAGGGGGCGTGAAACCGGGGAGCTGTTTTTT. Full variable domain (missing parts from reference TRBV19 and TRBJ2-2): DGGITQSPKYLFRKEGQNVTLSCEQNLNHDAMYWYRQDPGQGLRLIYYSQIVNDFQKGDIAEGYSVSREKKESFPLTVTSAQKNPTAFYLCASSVRGRETGELFFGEGSRLTVL.